The 13 T cell receptor beta chains given below trace back to one sample, sequenced in a study of T cell responses to AZD1222 COVID-19 vaccine (dated by TCRdb to the early 2020s). The library was obtained by the immunoSEQ multiplex PCR assay. In TCRdb, the immuneACCESS table is reduced to in-frame sequences with V and J assigned. These tables do not hold every clone; where another copy was compared, an unresolved V gene accounts for under half, and the others remain unexplained. The sample table lists over 130,000 clones, about 92% of them with a count of one. Together, the top ten hold approximately 5% of the sample. The time point tag for this specimen amounts to: baseline before first vaccination. The input for sequencing was peripheral blood, taken on day 0 of AZD1222 vaccination. These receptors were obtained from an adult in good health.

The J gene is TRBJ1-5, the V gene TRBV15; D is unclear. The CDR3 covers 13 residues. Germline CDR1 is LNHNV and CDR2 is YYDKDF (reference sequence). V lost 0 bases to trimming and J lost 4 bases, with 4 bases between them. DNA for the CDR3: TGTGCCACCAGCAGAGATAATAATCAGCCCCAGCATTTT. Protein: CATSRDNNQPQHF. The full variable domain, in which reference TRBV15 and TRBJ1-5 provide the parts outside the CDR3, is DAMVIQNPRYQVTQFGKPVTLSCSQTLNHNVMYWYQQKSSQAPKLLFHYYDKDFNNEADTPDNFQSRRPNTSFCFLDIRSPGLGDTAMYLCATSRDNNQPQHFGDGTRLSIL.

This chain uses TRBV2 with TRBJ1-2; 7 nucleotides match TRBD1. Germline V gene lookup returns CDR1 SNHLY and CDR2 FYNNEI. The CDR3 has 16 amino acids. The trim removed 4 bases at V and 1 base at J, leaving 9 bases unmatched. CDR3 coding DNA: TGTGCCAGCAGTGCCCGGGACAGCTACCTTAACTATGGCTACACCTTC. Encoded protein: CASSARDSYLNYGYTF.

In DNA form, the CDR3 reads TGTGCCAGCAGCCCAAGGACAGGCCAGCCCCAGCATTTT. Protein product: CASSPRTGQPQHF. This chain uses TRBV7-2 with TRBJ1-5, with 7 bases that match TRBD1. CDR3 length: 13 residues. Per germline, CDR1 SGHTA and CDR2 FQGNSA. With V trimmed by 5 bases and J by 7 bases, 5 bases remained unmatched.

The gene calls are TRBV19 and TRBJ2-1; D may be TRBD2 (7 bases). The V gene's germline CDR1 is LNHDA and CDR2 SQIVND (reference sequence). V lost 6 bases and J lost 8, with 26 bases in between. The CDR3 has 17 residues. CDR3 residues: CASSGRTVRQGWDEQFF. In nucleotides, the CDR3 is TGTGCCAGTAGCGGGAGGACAGTTCGTCAGGGATGGGATGAGCAGTTCTTC.

This chain connects TRBV18 to TRBJ2-3; D is possibly TRBD2 (5 bases). CDR3 length equals 14 residues. V dropped 6 bases and J dropped 1 base, with 11 bases sitting between them. Germline V CDR1 and CDR2: KGHSH, LQKENI. CDR3 sequence: CASSTNGGTDTQYF. In DNA, the CDR3 is TGTGCCAGCTCTACGAACGGGGGCACAGATACGCAGTATTTT.

The chain employs TRBV9 and TRBJ1-6, with 8 positions matching TRBD1. The CDR3 is 15 amino acids. Losses at the gene ends were 5 bases for V and 5 bases for J; bases not matched to a gene: 6. Germline lookup yields CDR1 SGDLS and CDR2 YYNGEE. CDR3 sequence (DNA): TGTGCCAGCAGTCCCTCGACAGGGGATAATTCACCCCTCCACTTT. As protein: CASSPSTGDNSPLHF.

The chain has TRBV7-2 and TRBJ2-3; 8 positions agree with TRBD2. From germline, CDR1 is SGHTA and CDR2 FQGNSA. V dropped 2 bases and J dropped 4; count of bases not matched to a gene: 2. This CDR3 comprises 14 residues. CDR3 residues: CASSLSAGADTQYF. The CDR3 nucleotides read TGTGCCAGCAGCTTATCAGCGGGGGCAGATACGCAGTATTTT.

The table lists this clone with a count of one. The chain is built from TRBV6-5 and TRBJ1-4; TRBD1 matches at 9 bases. This CDR3 is 14 amino acids long. The ends lost 10 bases at V and 8 bases at J; junction bases unmatched: 11. Germline CDR1 and CDR2: MNHEY and SVGAGI. This CDR3 is CAIMLTGGNEKLFF. The CDR3, as DNA: TGTGCCATCATGCTGACAGGGGGGAACGAAAAACTGTTTTTT.

The genes are TRBV3-1 (or the pseudogene TRBV3-2) and TRBJ1-6, with D maybe TRBD1 (6 bases). The V gene lost 1 base and the J gene lost 9 bases, with 13 bases spanning the gap. Germline lookup yields CDR1 LGHDT and CDR2 YNNKEL (reference sequence). There are 15 residues in the CDR3. The CDR3 DNA is TGTGCCAGCAGCCAAGTGGGGGCGGAATTTTCACCCCTCCACTTT. Protein product: CASSQVGAEFSPLHF.

The genes are TRBV19 and TRBJ2-2; D tentatively fits TRBD1 or TRBD2 (5 bases each). The CDR3 covers 15 residues. Looked up from germline, CDR1 is LNHDA and CDR2 is SQIVND (reference sequence). V was shortened by 10 bases and J by 0 bases, with 15 bases between the two germline ends. For the CDR3, the DNA is TGTGCCACCACTAAGGGACCTGCGAACACCGGGGAGCTGTTTTTT. This codes for CATTKGPANTGELFF.

The V gene is TRBV18, the J gene TRBJ2-5; 8 nucleotides align to TRBD2. Per germline, CDR1 KGHSH and CDR2 LQKENI. The CDR3 has 16 amino acids. The V segment lost 5 bases and the J segment 2 bases; nucleotides outside the gene matches: 10. The CDR3 region is CASSSVGSGIQETQYF. CDR3 coding DNA: TGTGCCAGCTCAAGTGTGGGTAGCGGGATACAAGAGACCCAGTACTTC.

The chain carries TRBV15 and TRBJ2-5, with 9 bases lining up with TRBD1. Germline V gene sequence: CDR1 LNHNV, CDR2 YYDKDF (reference sequence). Trimming removed 5 bases from V and 4 bases from J; junction bases left unmatched: 11. This CDR3 contains 16 residues. The CDR3 sequence: CATSAGTGTPRETQYF. The CDR3 DNA follows: TGTGCCACCAGCGCCGGGACAGGGACGCCCCGAGAGACCCAGTACTTC.

This clone was recorded a few times. This chain joins TRBV6-2 or TRBV6-3 and TRBJ2-7; D possibly corresponds to TRBD1 (6 bases). Trimming took 6 bases from V and 2 from J, leaving 17 bases between them. The CDR3 sequence is 15 residues long. CDR1 and CDR2 (germline): MNHEY, SVGEGT. In nucleotides, the CDR3 is TGTGCCAGCAGCGGTGGGGGCCTCGGTACCTACGAGCAGTACTTC. Translating it yields CASSGGGLGTYEQYF.